Listed here is a single T cell receptor beta chain. In the source study's methods: How many nucleated cells were present was estimated from reference gene primer amplification. Produced via immunoSEQ multiplex PCR; TCRdb's table is partial and in-frame only. V, J and clone size reflect that table, while D and trimming were determined from the DNA. The repertoire consists of under 200,000 clones, with 88% occurring once and the leading ten covering 1.6%. This entry is derived from a study of blood T cell repertoires in COVID-19. In the study overall: The United States, Italy and Spain supplied acute and convalescent COVID-19 samples. PBMCs, B-cell-depleted T cells, or T cells were the source of the cDNA or gDNA that made up the material.

Trimming took off 1 base at V and 4 bases at J, with 10 bases between the two ends. Germline V gives CDR1 LGHNA, CDR2 YSLEER. The CDR3 is 14 amino acids. The chain couples TRBV4-3 to TRBJ1-2, with D unclear. This sequence was found in a man between 18 and 35 years old with active or convalescent COVID-19. Sequenced input: peripheral blood. The CDR3: CASSQAEGVYGYTF. The DNA of the CDR3 is TGCGCCAGCAGCCAAGCAGAAGGAGTCTATGGCTACACCTTC.